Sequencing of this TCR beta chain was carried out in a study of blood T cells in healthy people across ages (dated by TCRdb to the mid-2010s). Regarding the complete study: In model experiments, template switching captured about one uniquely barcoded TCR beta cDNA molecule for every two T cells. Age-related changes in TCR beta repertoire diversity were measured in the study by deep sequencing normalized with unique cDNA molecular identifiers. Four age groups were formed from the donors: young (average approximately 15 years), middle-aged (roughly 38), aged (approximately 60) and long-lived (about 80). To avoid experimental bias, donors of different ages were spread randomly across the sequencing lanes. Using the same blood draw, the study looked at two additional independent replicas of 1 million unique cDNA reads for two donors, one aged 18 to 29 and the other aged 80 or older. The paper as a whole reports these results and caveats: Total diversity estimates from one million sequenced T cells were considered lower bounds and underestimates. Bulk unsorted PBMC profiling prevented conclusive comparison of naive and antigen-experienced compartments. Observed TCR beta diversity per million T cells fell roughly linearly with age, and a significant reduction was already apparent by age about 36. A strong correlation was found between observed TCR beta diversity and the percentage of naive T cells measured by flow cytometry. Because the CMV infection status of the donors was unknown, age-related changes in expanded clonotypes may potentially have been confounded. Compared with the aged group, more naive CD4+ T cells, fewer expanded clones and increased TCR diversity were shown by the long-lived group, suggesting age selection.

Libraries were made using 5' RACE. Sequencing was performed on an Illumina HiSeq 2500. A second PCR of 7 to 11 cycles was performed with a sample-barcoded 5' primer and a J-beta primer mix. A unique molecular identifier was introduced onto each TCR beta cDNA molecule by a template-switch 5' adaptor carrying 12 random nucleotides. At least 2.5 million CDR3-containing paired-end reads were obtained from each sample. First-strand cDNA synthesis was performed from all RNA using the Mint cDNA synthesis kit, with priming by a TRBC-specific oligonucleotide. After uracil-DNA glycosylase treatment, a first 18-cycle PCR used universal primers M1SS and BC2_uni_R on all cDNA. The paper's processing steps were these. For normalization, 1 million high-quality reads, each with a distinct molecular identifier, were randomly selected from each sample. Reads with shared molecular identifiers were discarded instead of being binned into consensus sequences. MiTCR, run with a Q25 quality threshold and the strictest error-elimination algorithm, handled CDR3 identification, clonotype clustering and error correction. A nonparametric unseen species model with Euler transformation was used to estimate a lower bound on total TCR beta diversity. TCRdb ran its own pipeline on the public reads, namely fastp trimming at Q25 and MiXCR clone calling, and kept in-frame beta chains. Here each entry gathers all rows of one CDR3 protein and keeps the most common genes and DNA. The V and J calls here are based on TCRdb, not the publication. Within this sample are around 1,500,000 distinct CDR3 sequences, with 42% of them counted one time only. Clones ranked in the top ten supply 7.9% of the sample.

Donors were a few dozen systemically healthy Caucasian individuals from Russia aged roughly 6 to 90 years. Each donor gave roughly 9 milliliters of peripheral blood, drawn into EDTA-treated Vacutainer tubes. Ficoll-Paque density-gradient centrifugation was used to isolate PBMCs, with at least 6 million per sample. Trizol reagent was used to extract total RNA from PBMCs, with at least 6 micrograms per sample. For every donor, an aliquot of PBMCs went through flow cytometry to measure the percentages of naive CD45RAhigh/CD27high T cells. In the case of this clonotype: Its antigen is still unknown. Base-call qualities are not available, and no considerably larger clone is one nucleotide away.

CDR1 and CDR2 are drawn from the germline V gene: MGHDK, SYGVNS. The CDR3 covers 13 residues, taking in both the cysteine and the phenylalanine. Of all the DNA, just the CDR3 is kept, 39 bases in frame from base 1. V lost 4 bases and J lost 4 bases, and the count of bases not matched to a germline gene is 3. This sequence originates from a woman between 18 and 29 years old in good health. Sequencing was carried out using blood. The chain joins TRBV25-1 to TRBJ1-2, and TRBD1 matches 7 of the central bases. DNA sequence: TGTGCCAGCAGTGGGGGACAGCGCTATGGCTACACCTTC. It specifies CASSGGQRYGYTF.